Presented here are 28 T cell receptor beta chains from one specimen sequenced in a study of beta chain features in type 1 diabetes. These receptors' targets are unknown. Study-wide findings and caveats: The study found moderately but significantly shorter TCRB CDR3s in all four CD4+ subsets of Type 1 diabetes patients.

Every isolated RNA sample was fully reverse transcribed, so sequencing captured expressed TCRB transcripts. Only in-frame clones appear in the TCRdb table, and some are missing; sequencing was by immunoSEQ multiplex PCR. Of hundreds of thousands of clones listed, about 14% are singletons. Material: naive CD4+ T cells from blood. The origin of the receptors is a man between 18 and 29 years old with type 1 diabetes.

J is TRBJ1-1 and V is TRBV28; no clear D. The CDR3 has 12 amino acids. Germline assignment: CDR1 MDHEN and CDR2 SYDVKM. Trimming stripped 7 bases from V and 8 bases from J, with 14 bases between. CDR3 sequence: CASKWRGSEAFF. The CDR3 bases are TGTGCCAGCAAATGGCGGGGAAGCGAAGCTTTCTTT.

V is TRBV14 and J is TRBJ2-7; a possible D gene is TRBD2 (6 bases). Trimming left V 0 bases short and J 6 bases short, with 12 bases between. Germline-derived CDR1 and CDR2 are SGHDN and FVKESK. This CDR3 has 14 amino acids. The CDR3 DNA is TGTGCCAGCAGCCAAGATTTTGGGGGGTCCGAGCAGTACTTC. Its protein is CASSQDFGGSEQYF.

The CDR3, as DNA: TGTGCCAGCAGCGATACAATAAACACCATATATTTT. Protein: CASSDTINTIYF. The chain links TRBV7-8 to TRBJ1-3; no definite D call. Trimming took 5 bases from V and 6 from J, leaving 8 bases between them. Germline assignment: CDR1 SGHVS and CDR2 FQNEAQ. The CDR3 sequence is 12 residues long.

This clone was seen a handful of times. The chain employs TRBV6-5 and TRBJ2-2; no clear D. Looked up from germline, CDR1 is MNHEY and CDR2 is SVGAGI. CDR3 size: 13 residues. The germline V and J ends were trimmed by 4 bases and 9 bases, with 12 bases remaining between them. As DNA, the CDR3 is TGTGCCAGCAGTTCACAGTCCTCCAGGGAGCTGTTTTTT. This encodes CASSSQSSRELFF.

The gene calls are TRBV14 and TRBJ1-5, with D tentatively TRBD1 (5 bases). V was cut by 4 bases and J by 2 bases, with 12 bases left in between. This CDR3 is built from 15 residues. Germline lookup yields CDR1 SGHDN and CDR2 FVKESK. DNA of the CDR3: TGTGCCAGCAGCCTGCGGGCGGGGGGCAATCAGCCCCAGCATTTT. This gives the protein CASSLRAGGNQPQHF.

This clone has just a few counts. The gene calls are TRBV29-1 and TRBJ2-7; D is perhaps TRBD1 (5 bases). The CDR3 is 14 amino acids. Trimming pared 4 bases from V and 6 bases from J, leaving 19 bases between. In germline, CDR1 is SQVTM, CDR2 ANQGSEA. The CDR3 DNA follows: TGCAGCGTTGTGGGCAGGGTGGCCCCGTCCGAGCAGTACTTC. It yields the protein CSVVGRVAPSEQYF.

V is TRBV15 and J is TRBJ2-1; possible D gene TRBD1, 6 bases. In germline, CDR1 is LNHNV, CDR2 YYDKDF (reference sequence). This CDR3 is built from 17 residues. V lost 5 bases and J lost 2, with 19 bases in between. CDR3 nucleotide sequence: TGTGCCACCAGCGCCCGGATAGGGGGAGCCGCCTACAATGAGCAGTTCTTC. Amino acid sequence: CATSARIGGAAYNEQFF.

This clone has just a few counts. The chain couples TRBV28 to TRBJ1-6; unclear D gene. The V gene lost 1 base and the J gene lost 7 bases, with 11 bases spanning the gap. The V gene's germline CDR1 is MDHEN and CDR2 SYDVKM. The CDR3 consists of 15 residues. The CDR3 is CASSLLARANSPLHF. The DNA of the CDR3 is TGTGCCAGCAGTTTATTGGCGCGTGCGAATTCACCCCTCCACTTT.

The chain uses TRBV13 and TRBJ2-7; TRBD1 or TRBD2 may be the D gene (5 bases each). Trimming shortened V by 4 bases and J by 3 bases, and 13 bases separated the two germline ends. The CDR3 contains 14 residues. Looked up from germline, CDR1 is PRHDT and CDR2 is FYEKMQ (reference sequence). In DNA form, the CDR3 reads TGTGCCAGCAGCTCGATGGGACCATTCTACGAGCAGTACTTC. It specifies CASSSMGPFYEQYF.

This clone has only a few counts. The CDR3 reads CASSPRQGLDTEAFF. DNA for the CDR3: TGTGCCAGCAGCCCGAGACAGGGTTTGGACACTGAAGCTTTCTTT. This rearrangement joins TRBV5-4 to TRBJ1-1; 7 bases fit TRBD1. The CDR3 has 15 amino acids. Germline V gene sequence: CDR1 SGHNT, CDR2 YYREEE (reference sequence). V was clipped by 4 bases and J by 3 bases; unmatched bases: 9.

The table lists this clone with a few counts. The chain couples TRBV9 to TRBJ1-2; no reliable D call. The CDR3 has 13 residues. The ends were cut back, 2 bases at V and 2 bases at J, with 7 bases in the middle. The germline gives CDR1 SGDLS, CDR2 YYNGEE. The CDR3 sequence is CASSVPGNYGYTF. CDR3 nucleotide sequence: TGTGCCAGCAGCGTCCCGGGGAACTATGGCTACACCTTC.

The chain carries TRBV5-6 and TRBJ1-1; D remains unclear. Germline CDR1 and CDR2: SGHDT and YYEEEE. The CDR3 runs to 15 residues. V shed 5 bases and J shed 3 bases, with 17 bases lying between them. The CDR3 DNA sequence: TGTGCCAGCAGTCCCTTCGCGGCCTCGGACACTGAAGCTTTCTTT. Encoded protein: CASSPFAASDTEAFF.

This clone showed up just a few times. The chain carries TRBV15 and TRBJ2-5; no definite D call. The CDR3 loop spans 11 amino acids. The V and J ends lost 3 bases and 4 bases respectively, with 3 bases between them. Looked up from germline, CDR1 is LNHNV and CDR2 is YYDKDF (reference sequence). The CDR3 nucleotides are TGTGCCACCAGCAGTCGAGAGACCCAGTACTTC. Residues: CATSSRETQYF.

This clone was seen more than once but under ten times. The chain has TRBV20-1 and TRBJ2-7; D unclear. The germline V gene encodes CDR1 DFQATT and CDR2 SNEGSKA (reference sequence). There are 10 residues in the CDR3. The V gene lost 5 bases and the J gene lost 2 bases, with 4 bases spanning the gap. Here the CDR3 DNA reads TGCAGTGCTTTAGCCTACGAGCAGTACTTC. The encoded protein is CSALAYEQYF.

This clone was found a few times. Other DNA sequences in this specimen translate into the identical CDR3. The chain has TRBV29-1 and TRBJ2-7; 7 nucleotides align to TRBD1. This CDR3 comprises 12 residues. Germline lookup yields CDR1 SQVTM and CDR2 ANQGSEA. V was clipped by 6 bases and J by 1 base; unmatched bases: 3. This CDR3 is CSVGTASYEQYF. In DNA, the CDR3 is TGCAGCGTGGGGACAGCGTCCTACGAGCAGTACTTC.

To note about this clone: In the same sample, other DNA sequences code for this CDR3. The CDR3 loop reads CAWSVQTQETQYF. The DNA for the CDR3 is TGTGCCTGGAGTGTCCAGACCCAAGAGACCCAGTACTTC. The V and J genes are TRBV30 and TRBJ2-5; no clear D gene. Trimming stripped 0 bases from V and 1 base from J, with 6 bases between. Germline V CDR1 and CDR2: GTSNPN, SVGIG (reference sequence). The CDR3 consists of 13 residues. The full variable domain, its missing parts supplied by reference TRBV30 and TRBJ2-5, is SQTIHQWPATLVQPVGSPLSLECTVEGTSNPNLYWYRQAAGRGLQLLFYSVGIGQISSEVPQNLSASRPQDRQFILSSKKLLLSDSGFYLCAWSVQTQETQYFGPGTRLLVL.

The chain joins TRBV11-1 to TRBJ2-3; 12 positions match TRBD1. CDR1 is SGHAT and CDR2 is FQDESV in the germline V gene (reference sequence). V lost 6 bases to trimming and J lost 6 bases; unmatched junction nucleotides: 16. The CDR3 runs 18 residues. This chain's CDR3 is CASRPEAGTGGPDDTQYF. The CDR3 DNA sequence: TGTGCCAGCAGGCCTGAGGCTGGGACAGGGGGCCCCGACGATACGCAGTATTTT. The variable domain in full, completed from reference TRBV11-1 and TRBJ2-3, reads EAEVAQSPRYKITEKSQAVAFWCDPISGHATLYWYRQILGQGPELLVQFQDESVVDDSQLPKDRFSAERLKGVDSTLKIQPAELGDSAMYLCASRPEAGTGGPDDTQYFGPGTRLTVL.

This chain joins TRBV2 and TRBJ1-2, with a possible D match to TRBD1 (6 bases). V dropped 6 bases and J dropped 4 bases, with 12 bases sitting between them. The CDR3 loop spans 13 amino acids. Germline V lookup: CDR1 SNHLY, CDR2 FYNNEI. The CDR3 protein is CASRRDTFYGYTF. CDR3 coding DNA: TGTGCCAGCAGGAGGGACACCTTCTATGGCTACACCTTC.

This chain connects TRBV29-1 to TRBJ1-5, with 7 bases that match TRBD1. The CDR3 consists of 15 residues. The V and J ends lost 6 bases and 0 bases, in that order; junction bases with no gene match: 8. Per germline, CDR1 SQVTM and CDR2 ANQGSEA. The CDR3 is CSVKTGTASNQPQHF. The CDR3 nucleotides are TGCAGCGTCAAAACCGGGACAGCTAGCAATCAGCCCCAGCATTTT.

Concerning this clone itself: Other DNA sequences in this sample translate to the same CDR3. The V gene is TRBV11-2, the J gene TRBJ2-7, with no clear D. V was clipped by 1 base and J by 1 base, with 5 bases between them. The CDR3 is 13 amino acids. CDR1 is SGHAT and CDR2 is FQNNGV in the germline V gene. CDR3 in DNA: TGTGCCAGCAGCTTAGGGGGATCCTACGAGCAGTACTTC. This codes for CASSLGGSYEQYF.

The chain couples TRBV30 to TRBJ2-2; 7 bases line up with TRBD2. The CDR3 spans 15 residues. The J segment lost 6 bases and the V segment lost 0 bases, leaving 7 bases of the junction unmatched. Germline CDR1 GTSNPN, CDR2 SVGIG (reference sequence). For the CDR3, the DNA is TGTGCCTGGAGTGTACCGGGGGGAATTGCCGGGGAGCTGTTTTTT. This encodes CAWSVPGGIAGELFF.

In its sample, this clone was seen a few times. The rearrangement joins TRBV2 to TRBJ2-5; unclear D gene. Trimming cost V 7 bases and J 0 bases, with 15 bases left between them. The CDR3 runs to 15 residues. The germline gives CDR1 SNHLY, CDR2 FYNNEI. The CDR3 coding sequence is TGTGCCAGCAATCGGGCTCGCCAGTACCAAGAGACCCAGTACTTC. This encodes CASNRARQYQETQYF.

The rearrangement uses TRBV28 and TRBJ1-5, with a weak D call TRBD1 (5 bases). Germline V lookup: CDR1 MDHEN, CDR2 SYDVKM. CDR3 length: 16 residues. The V gene lost 5 bases and the J gene lost 0 bases, with 14 bases spanning the gap. The DNA of the CDR3 is TGTGCCAGCAGTCCAGGGTCGTACTATAGCAATCAGCCCCAGCATTTT. Its translation is CASSPGSYYSNQPQHF. Looking up the rest from reference TRBV28 and TRBJ1-5 gives the full variable domain: DVKVTQSSRYLVKRTGEKVFLECVQDMDHENMFWYRQDPGLGLRLIYFSYDVKMKEKGDIPEGYSVSREKKERFSLILESASTNQTSMYLCASSPGSYYSNQPQHFGDGTRLSIL.

The V and J genes are TRBV18 and TRBJ1-2; D gene ambiguous. Germline CDR1 is KGHSH and CDR2 is LQKENI. Trimming cost V 2 bases and J 2 bases, with 18 bases left between them. This CDR3 contains 17 residues. Here the CDR3 reads CASSPDLKPAGNYGYTF. CDR3 coding DNA: TGTGCCAGCTCACCAGACTTAAAGCCCGCGGGGAACTATGGCTACACCTTC.

This clone came up a few times. The chain uses TRBV7-3 and TRBJ2-7, with 7 bases that match TRBD1. In germline, CDR1 is SGHTA, CDR2 FQGTGA. Trimming removed 1 base from V and 2 bases from J; junction bases left unmatched: 2. The CDR3 consists of 14 residues. The chain's CDR3 is CASSLRQGTYEQYF. The CDR3 DNA sequence: TGTGCCAGCAGCTTAAGACAGGGCACCTACGAGCAGTACTTC.

This clone was seen a few times. This CDR3 reads CASSQGLAGVTDTQYF. The CDR3, as DNA: TGCGCCAGCAGCCAAGGACTAGCGGGAGTAACAGATACGCAGTATTTT. This chain uses TRBV4-1 with TRBJ2-3, with 12 bases fitting TRBD2. Germline V gene lookup returns CDR1 MGHRA and CDR2 YSYEKL. CDR3 length: 16 residues. The V segment lost 1 base and the J segment 3 bases; nucleotides outside the gene matches: 2.

The DNA of the CDR3 is TGCAGCGTTACCCCAAGGAGGGGAACGGGCACTGAAGCTTTCTTT. As protein: CSVTPRRGTGTEAFF. V usage is TRBV29-1 and J usage is TRBJ1-1, with D possibly TRBD1 on 5 matching bases. Per the germline V gene, CDR1 is SQVTM and CDR2 is ANQGSEA. V dropped 5 bases and J dropped 4 bases, with 20 bases sitting between them. There are 15 residues in the CDR3.

This chain joins TRBV10-3 and TRBJ1-1; D perhaps matches TRBD1 (5 bases). The CDR3 consists of 11 residues. Germline V gene lookup returns CDR1 ENHRY and CDR2 SYGVKD. V lost 8 bases and J lost 2, with 6 bases in between. DNA of the CDR3: TGTGCCATCGGGGGTAACACTGAAGCTTTCTTT. Translation gives CAIGGNTEAFF.